These 14 T cell receptor beta chains were all obtained from the same sample, sequenced in a study of vaccination and CD4 T cells after COVID-19. Antigens for these TCRs are unknown. Once obtained from cultured CD4+ T cells, the DNA was sequenced using the Oncomine TCR Beta short-read assay. MiXCR was run by TCRdb on the PCR reads, yielding one entry per CDR3 protein. The table records some 11,000 distinct CDR3 sequences, approximately 60% of them present only once. Treatment here: approximately 9-day PBMC culture with coronavirus spike peptide pools or control peptides (ViraFEST assay). The sequenced sample consisted of CD4+ T cells from blood, cultured in vitro. Source of these receptors: a human donor who had recovered from COVID-19.

V usage is TRBV2 and J usage is TRBJ2-5; maybe TRBD2 (6 bases). V lost 3 bases, J lost 5 bases, and 10 bases lay in between. The CDR3 contains 13 residues. The V gene's germline CDR1 is SNHLY and CDR2 FYNNEI. The CDR3 DNA reads TGTGCCAGCAGTGATCCGGGAGCGGAGACCCAGTACTTC. This translates into CASSDPGAETQYF.

The sample holds a few counts of this clonotype. The chain employs TRBV20-1 and TRBJ2-5; D unresolved. CDR1 and CDR2 from the germline V gene are DFQATT and SNEGSKA (reference sequence). The V and J ends lost 2 bases and 2 bases respectively, with 12 bases between them. This CDR3 comprises 14 residues. The CDR3 DNA follows: TGCAGTGCTAGAAAGGCTGCGGAACAAGAGACCCAGTACTTC. Translation gives CSARKAAEQETQYF.

This clonotype was detected only a few times. In DNA, the CDR3 is TGTGCCAGCAGCTTCATCGGTGATACGCAGTATTTT. As protein: CASSFIGDTQYF. V gene TRBV7-3 combines with J gene TRBJ2-3; no firm D call. Looked up from germline, CDR1 is SGHTA and CDR2 is FQGTGA. The CDR3 length is 12 residues. Trimming stripped 3 bases from V and 6 bases from J, with 7 bases between.

The genes are TRBV2 and TRBJ2-5; D unclear. V was cut by 6 bases and J by 0 bases, with 5 bases left in between. This CDR3 spans 12 amino acids. Germline V CDR1 and CDR2: SNHLY, FYNNEI. CDR3 in DNA: TGTGCCAGCAGGGGAAACCAAGAGACCCAGTACTTC. As protein: CASRGNQETQYF.

This chain joins TRBV6-2 or TRBV6-3 and TRBJ2-1; D unresolved. The CDR3 runs 13 residues. CDR1 and CDR2 from the germline V gene are MNHEY and SVGEGT. V was shortened by 0 bases and J by 5 bases, with 5 bases between the two germline ends. As DNA, the CDR3 is TGTGCCAGCAGTTACTCGTCGGACAATGAGCAGTTCTTC. This translates into CASSYSSDNEQFF.

This chain connects TRBV15 to TRBJ2-1; 12 bases align to TRBD1. This CDR3 comprises 17 residues. With V trimmed by 0 bases and J by 9 bases, 9 bases remained unmatched. Per the germline V gene, CDR1 is LNHNV and CDR2 is YYDKDF (reference sequence). CDR3 bases: TGTGCCACCAGCAGAGATCGGTTGGGACAGGGGGCAAGTGAGCAGTTCTTC. The encoded protein is CATSRDRLGQGASEQFF.

The chain carries TRBV11-1 and TRBJ2-2, with D possibly called TRBD1 or TRBD2 (5 bases each). Germline lookup yields CDR1 SGHAT and CDR2 FQDESV (reference sequence). V was shortened by 3 bases and J by 7 bases, with 15 bases between the two germline ends. The CDR3 runs to 15 residues. The CDR3 nucleotides are TGTGCCAGCAGCTTGTCGGGGCGGCAAAACGGGGAGCTGTTTTTT. Its protein is CASSLSGRQNGELFF.

This chain links TRBV30 with TRBJ2-4; TRBD1 matches at 11 bases. CDR3 length: 14 amino acids. V was clipped by 4 bases and J by 12 bases; unmatched bases: 11. Germline V CDR1 and CDR2: GTSNPN, SVGIG (reference sequence). The DNA for the CDR3 is TGTGCCTGGACCCGGACAGGGGGCGCAGTCTCTCAGTACTTC. It encodes CAWTRTGGAVSQYF.

This rearrangement joins TRBV20-1 to TRBJ2-3, with a weak D call TRBD2 (7 bases). From germline, CDR1 is DFQATT and CDR2 SNEGSKA (reference sequence). The V gene lost 1 base and the J gene lost 4 bases, with 15 bases spanning the gap. The CDR3 extends over 15 amino acids. The DNA for the CDR3 is TGCAGTGCTAGAGGGGAGGGGGGTAGTCCAGATACGCAGTATTTT. This translates into CSARGEGGSPDTQYF.

A word on this clonotype: A read error may produce the germline difference seen at one junction end. V is TRBV5-3 and J is TRBJ2-5, with TRBD2 matching 16 bases. TRBV5-3 is an ORF, and what it does is uncertain. This CDR3 is 19 amino acids long. The CDR3 DNA reads TGTGCCAGCAGCTATGGCTTGGGACTAGCGGGAGGGTGGCGAGAGACCCAGTACTTC. Translating gives CASSYGLGLAGGWRETQYF.

The rearrangement joins TRBV18 to TRBJ2-7; 7 bases line up with TRBD1. V lost 6 bases to trimming and J lost 0 bases; unmatched junction nucleotides: 5. The V gene's germline CDR1 is KGHSH and CDR2 LQKENI. The CDR3 consists of 14 residues. Written as DNA, the CDR3 is TGTGCCAGCTCCGAGGGGGCAAACTCCTACGAGCAGTACTTC. Amino acids: CASSEGANSYEQYF.

The rearrangement uses TRBV20-1 and TRBJ2-1; 7 nucleotides match TRBD2. V trimming: 0 bases; J trimming: 9 bases; junction bases outside the gene matches: 14. CDR1 is DFQATT, CDR2 SNEGSKA, per germline (reference sequence). The CDR3 length is 16 residues. The CDR3 bases are TGCAGTGCTAGAGATCTAGCGGAGACCCGTTACGCTGAGCAGTTCTTC. Translating it yields CSARDLAETRYAEQFF.

The V gene is TRBV11-3, the J gene TRBJ2-6; D not certain. With 5 bases removed from V and 2 bases from J, the gap between germline ends came to 10 bases. Germline V gene data show CDR1 as SGHNT and CDR2 as YENEEA. The CDR3 has 15 amino acids. The CDR3 is CASSPYHTGANVLTF. CDR3 DNA: TGTGCCAGCAGCCCATATCATACTGGGGCCAACGTCCTGACTTTC.

The rearrangement uses TRBV28 and TRBJ1-4; D perhaps matches TRBD1 (5 bases). V was clipped by 8 bases and J by 8 bases, with 18 bases between them. CDR1 is MDHEN, CDR2 SYDVKM, per germline. CDR3 length: 14 residues. In DNA, the CDR3 is TGTGCCAGCCTCGAGGCGGTGTCAGGGGAAAAACTGTTTTTT. It specifies CASLEAVSGEKLFF.